The 5 T cell receptor beta chains below were found in one sample sequenced in a study of T cell responses to AZD1222 COVID-19 vaccine. TCRdb's copy holds only in-frame clones and misses some; the assay was immunoSEQ multiplex PCR. The sample has about 120,000 clones, roughly 87% seen once. The input for sequencing was peripheral blood, taken on day 0 of MenACWY control vaccination. The receptors here all came from an adult in good health.

The V call is TRBV10-3, the J call TRBJ1-5, with unresolved D. Trimming shortened V by 6 bases and J by 6 bases, and 12 bases separated the two germline ends. CDR1 and CDR2 (germline): ENHRY, SYGVKD. CDR3 size: 13 residues. The CDR3 protein is CAIRGREGQPQHF. CDR3 sequence (DNA): TGTGCCATCAGGGGCCGGGAAGGTCAGCCCCAGCATTTT.

V and J are TRBV6-4 and TRBJ2-1; tentatively, D is TRBD2 (6 bases). Looked up from germline, CDR1 is MRHNA and CDR2 is SNTAGT. This CDR3 contains 15 residues. The V end was cut by 4 bases, the J end by 3 bases, with 13 bases between. The CDR3 DNA sequence: TGTGCCAGCAGTGGACGGCTAGCGTTCTACAATGAGCAGTTCTTC. Translation: CASSGRLAFYNEQFF.

This sequence joins TRBV6-5 and TRBJ2-1, with 11 positions matching TRBD2. The CDR3 length is 15 residues. V was pared by 4 bases and J by 5 bases, with 4 bases of the junction left unmatched. Germline CDR1 reads MNHEY; CDR2 reads SVGAGI. CDR3 region: CASSWMGLADNEQFF. The DNA for the CDR3 is TGTGCCAGCAGTTGGATGGGACTAGCGGACAATGAGCAGTTCTTC.

This clone was observed once. The chain employs TRBV4-2 and TRBJ1-5; 9 bases agree with TRBD1. Germline V gene lookup returns CDR1 LGHNA and CDR2 YNFKEQ. The CDR3 is made up of 16 amino acids. The V segment lost 3 bases and the J segment 4 bases; nucleotides outside the gene matches: 7. DNA of the CDR3: TGTGCCAGCAGCCACGCACAGGGGGCTGGGAATCAGCCCCAGCATTTT. Translated, it gives CASSHAQGAGNQPQHF.

This chain connects TRBV7-2 to TRBJ2-5; 12 nucleotides line up with TRBD2. The ends lost 1 base at V and 7 bases at J; junction bases unmatched: 1. CDR3 length: 14 amino acids. The germline V gene encodes CDR1 SGHTA and CDR2 FQGNSA. In DNA, the CDR3 is TGTGCCAGCAGCTTAGAACTAGCGGGAGGGACCCAGTACTTC. It encodes CASSLELAGGTQYF.